This T cell receptor beta chain was recorded in a study of cytomegalovirus exposure and HLA in healthy donors. Amplification used 60 Vbeta primers and 13 Jbeta primers. Authors' data handling: A follow-up analysis tallied around 80 million unique TCR beta chains, roughly 11 million shared. The protocol was immunoSEQ multiplex PCR, while the TCRdb copy is restricted to in-frame clones and leaves out a portion. That table is the source of V, J and clone size, and D and trimming were worked out from the DNA. This sample has around 180,000 clones, with 75% to 85% found just once. CDR1 is LNHDA, CDR2 SQIVND, per germline (reference sequence). This CDR3 is built from 13 residues. V dropped 10 bases and J dropped 5 bases, with 15 bases sitting between them.

The clonotype originates from a man younger than 45 in good health and CMV-seropositive. The specimen sequenced was PBMCs. V gene TRBV19 combines with J gene TRBJ1-5, with a possible D match to TRBD1 (6 bases). CDR3 protein: CATQKQGYQPQHF. The CDR3 coding sequence is TGTGCCACCCAAAAACAGGGATATCAGCCCCAGCATTTT.